This is a list of T cell receptor beta chains from one sample in a study of shared clonotypes between healthy human individuals. Method: immunoSEQ multiplex PCR; TCRdb's copy keeps in-frame clones and lacks some. This sample has about 2.1 million clones, with about 92% found just once. Material for sequencing was naive CD8+ T cells from PBMCs. These receptors originate from a man younger than 30 in good health. Some clones in this sample may be carry-over from other donors' samples. The CDR3 runs from the conserved cysteine through the conserved F or W. The D gene is left open where the match is weak. Only some rows state a clone size, as once, few, many or a class for expanded clones.

D gene: TRBD1; J gene: TRBJ2-7; CDR3 length: 15; clone size: -; V gene: TRBV5-1; CDR3 protein: CASSLEARGRNEQYF; CDR3 DNA: TGCGCCAGCAGCTTGGAGGCCAGGGGGCGAAACGAGCAGTACTTC
D gene: -; J gene: TRBJ2-5; CDR3 length: 13; clone size: -; V gene: TRBV4-2; CDR3 protein: CASNSRGAETQYF; CDR3 DNA: TGTGCCAGCAACAGCAGGGGAGCAGAGACCCAGTACTTC
D gene: -; J gene: TRBJ2-1; CDR3 length: 17; clone size: -; V gene: TRBV9; CDR3 protein: CASSVAFSDPGYNEQFF; CDR3 DNA: TGTGCCAGCAGCGTAGCTTTCAGCGACCCGGGGTACAATGAGCAGTTCTTC
D gene: TRBD1; J gene: TRBJ2-7; CDR3 length: 17; clone size: once; V gene: TRBV10-3; CDR3 protein: CAISDRTGTGLSYEQYF; CDR3 DNA: TGTGCCATCAGTGATCGAACCGGGACAGGGTTGTCCTACGAGCAGTACTTC
D gene: -; J gene: TRBJ1-2; CDR3 length: 13; clone size: few; V gene: TRBV19; CDR3 protein: CASSIRGPYGYTF; CDR3 DNA: TGTGCCAGTAGTATACGAGGGCCCTATGGCTACACCTTC
D gene: -; J gene: TRBJ1-2; CDR3 length: 15; clone size: -; V gene: TRBV28; CDR3 protein: CASTLERGLNYGYTF; CDR3 DNA: TGTGCCAGCACCCTTGAGCGGGGCCTCAACTATGGCTACACCTTC
D gene: -; J gene: TRBJ2-1; CDR3 length: 14; clone size: -; V gene: TRBV13; CDR3 protein: CASSRDSLYNEQFF; CDR3 DNA: TGTGCCAGCAGCCGGGACTCGTTATACAATGAGCAGTTCTTC
D gene: -; J gene: TRBJ2-7; CDR3 length: 12; clone size: -; V gene: TRBV27; CDR3 protein: CASSARPDEQYF; CDR3 DNA: TGTGCCAGCAGTGCCAGGCCCGACGAGCAGTACTTC
D gene: TRBD2; J gene: TRBJ2-1; CDR3 length: 17; clone size: -; V gene: TRBV4-3; CDR3 protein: CASSQAEGAGGYNEQFF; CDR3 DNA: TGCGCCAGCAGCCAAGCCGAGGGAGCGGGAGGTTACAATGAGCAGTTCTTC
D gene: -; J gene: TRBJ2-5; CDR3 length: 14; clone size: -; V gene: TRBV19; CDR3 protein: CASRMTGYQETQYF; CDR3 DNA: TGTGCCAGCCGAATGACAGGATACCAAGAGACCCAGTACTTC